The rows below give T cell receptor beta chains drawn from one sample of a study of blood T cells in healthy people across ages. TCRdb processed the 5' RACE reads anew with MiXCR; each CDR3 protein has one entry. The sample gives about 670,000 distinct CDR3 sequences, 52% of which show up once; about 13% is in the top ten. Input material: blood. The receptors were sampled from a woman older than 75 in good health. CDR3s include the opening cysteine and the closing phenylalanine or tryptophan. Each record gives: clone size, D gene, J gene, V gene, CDR3 DNA, CDR3 protein. A D gene is named only where the DNA matches it firmly. Part of the rows lack a size; the others show once, few, many or a class for expanded clones.

-,-,TRBJ1-5,TRBV2,TGTGCCAGCCAACCGGGACAAAATCAGCCCCAGCATTTT,CASQPGQNQPQHF
-,-,TRBJ2-2,TRBV24-1,TGTGCCACCAGTGATTTAGGATGGACCGGGGAGCTGTTTTTT,CATSDLGWTGELFF
few,-,TRBJ1-1,TRBV7-2,TGTGCCAGCAGCTCCACGATACATTTTGGGACTGAAGCTTTCTTT,CASSSTIHFGTEAFF
-,TRBD1,TRBJ2-5,TRBV28,TGTGCCAGCAGTTCCCCGGGACAGACGACCCAGTACTTC,CASSSPGQTTQYF
-,-,TRBJ2-1,TRBV7-2,TGTGCCAGCAGCTCAGATCAGGGTGAGCAGTTCTTC,CASSSDQGEQFF
-,-,TRBJ1-5,TRBV7-2,TGTGCTGCTAGCCAGGGGCCCAATCAGCCCCAGCATTTT,CAASQGPNQPQHF
-,-,TRBJ2-7,TRBV6-2/TRBV6-3,TGTGCCAGCAGTTACCTTGTGGCCCGTAACGAGCAGTACTTC,CASSYLVARNEQYF
few,-,TRBJ2-3,TRBV20-1,TGCAGTGCCCTCGGAACTAGCACAGATACGCAGTATTTT,CSALGTSTDTQYF
-,TRBD1,TRBJ2-5,TRBV24-1,TGTGCCACCAGTGATCCAGGGGGACAGGATCCGCAAGAGACCCAGTACTTC,CATSDPGGQDPQETQYF
-,-,TRBJ2-2,TRBV20-1,TGCAGTGCCGTCGCCCAGGGGTCGAACACCGGGGAGCTGTTTTTT,CSAVAQGSNTGELFF
-,TRBD2,TRBJ2-7,TRBV28,TGTGCCAGCAGTTTAGAAATAGCGGGGTACGAGCAGTACTTC,CASSLEIAGYEQYF
many,-,TRBJ2-7,TRBV11-2,TGTGCCAGCAGCTTGGGCAGACCCTACGAGCAGTACTTC,CASSLGRPYEQYF
-,-,TRBJ2-5,TRBV20-1,TGCAGTGCAAAGGGGAGCGGAGAGACCCAGTACTTC,CSAKGSGETQYF
-,-,TRBJ1-2,TRBV3-1,TGTGCCAGCAGCCAGGGAGGACAGATCTATGGCTACACCTTC,CASSQGGQIYGYTF
once,-,TRBJ1-6,TRBV5-1,TGCGCCAGCAGCTTGGACAGTAACTCCTATAATTCACCCCTCCACTTT,CASSLDSNSYNSPLHF
few,-,TRBJ2-3,TRBV2,TGTGCCAGCAGGATGCGGGACAGCCGCGCAGATACGCAGTATTTT,CASRMRDSRADTQYF
few,TRBD2,TRBJ2-5,TRBV20-1,TGCAGTGCTAGCGCCGGGACTAGCGGGAGTGTTTATGAGCAGTACTTC,CSASAGTSGSVYEQYF
-,TRBD1,TRBJ2-1,TRBV6-6,TGTGCCAGCACTCAGGACAGGGACGAGTACAATGAGCAGTTCTTC,CASTQDRDEYNEQFF
-,TRBD2,TRBJ2-5,TRBV9,TGTGCCAGCAACGAAGATAGCGGGGTCGAGACCCAGTACTTC,CASNEDSGVETQYF
few,-,TRBJ2-1,TRBV6-2/TRBV6-3,TGTGCCAGCAGTTACCAGAGTTATGAGCAGTTCTTC,CASSYQSYEQFF
-,-,TRBJ2-2,TRBV12-3/TRBV12-4,TGTGCCAGCAGTTTCACGGGGGAGAACACCGGGGAGCTGTTTTTT,CASSFTGENTGELFF
-,-,TRBJ2-1,TRBV29-1,TGCAGCGTGGACCCGCGGGACAGCTCCTACAATGAGCAGTTCTTC,CSVDPRDSSYNEQFF
-,TRBD2,TRBJ2-3,TRBV4-2,TGTGCCAGCAGCCAAGAACTAGCGGCAGATACGCAGTATTTT,CASSQELAADTQYF
-,-,TRBJ2-5,TRBV14,TGTGCCAGCAGCCAAGAGTGGACCCAGTACTTC,CASSQEWTQYF
-,-,TRBJ1-5,TRBV28,TGTGCCAGCAGGAAAAGGGTCGGCAATCAGCCCCAGCATTTT,CASRKRVGNQPQHF
many,-,TRBJ2-7,TRBV7-3,TGTGCCAGCTCGGTGAACGGGTCAACCTACGAGCAGTACTTC,CASSVNGSTYEQYF
many,TRBD2,TRBJ2-3,TRBV15,TGTGCCACCAGCACCAGACTAGCGGGAGTAAATACGCAGTATTTT,CATSTRLAGVNTQYF
once,-,TRBJ1-2,TRBV29-1,TGCAGCGTTGACAGGGGACGTGGCTACACCTTC,CSVDRGRGYTF